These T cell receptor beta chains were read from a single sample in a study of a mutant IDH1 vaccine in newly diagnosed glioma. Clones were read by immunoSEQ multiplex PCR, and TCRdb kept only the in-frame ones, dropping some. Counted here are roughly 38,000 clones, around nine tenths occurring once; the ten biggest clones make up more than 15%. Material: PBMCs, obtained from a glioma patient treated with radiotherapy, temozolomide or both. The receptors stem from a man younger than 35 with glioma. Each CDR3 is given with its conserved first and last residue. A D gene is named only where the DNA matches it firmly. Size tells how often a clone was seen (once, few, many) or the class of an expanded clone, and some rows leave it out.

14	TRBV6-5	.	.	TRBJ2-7	CASSYLRSPYEQYF	TGTGCCAGCAGTTACCTACGCAGCCCCTACGAGCAGTACTTC
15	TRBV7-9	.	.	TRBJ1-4	CASSFSFPRNEKLFF	TGTGCCAGCAGCTTCAGTTTCCCAAGGAATGAAAAACTGTTTTTT
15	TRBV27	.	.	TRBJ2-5	CASSAKGSSRETQYF	TGTGCCAGCAGTGCGAAAGGCTCCTCTAGGGAGACCCAGTACTTC
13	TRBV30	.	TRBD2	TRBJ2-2	CAWTSGLFGELFF	TGTGCCTGGACTAGCGGCCTCTTCGGGGAGCTGTTTTTT
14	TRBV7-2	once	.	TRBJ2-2	CASSLARGTGELFF	TGTGCCAGCAGCTTAGCTCGGGGTACCGGGGAGCTGTTTTTT
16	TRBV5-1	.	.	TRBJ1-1	CASSLDSKRMNTEAFF	TGCGCCAGCTCCTTGGACAGCAAAAGAATGAACACTGAAGCTTTCTTT
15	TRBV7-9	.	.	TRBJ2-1	CASSPRGGPYNEQFF	TGTGCCAGCAGCCCAAGGGGCGGACCCTACAATGAGCAGTTCTTC
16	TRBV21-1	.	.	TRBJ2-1	CASRRQGPSSYNEQFF	TGTGCCAGCAGGCGACAGGGGCCCAGCTCCTACAATGAGCAGTTCTTC
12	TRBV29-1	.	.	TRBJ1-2	CSVSRTDGSYTF	TGCAGCGTGAGTCGGACAGATGGGAGCTACACCTTC
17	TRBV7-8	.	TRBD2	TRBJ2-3	CASSLDVLAGSTDTQYF	TGTGCCAGCAGCTTAGACGTGCTAGCGGGTAGCACAGATACGCAGTATTTT
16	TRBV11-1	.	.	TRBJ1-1	CASSRGGTRWNTEAFF	TGTGCCAGCAGCCGTGGGGGCACAAGGTGGAACACTGAAGCTTTCTTT
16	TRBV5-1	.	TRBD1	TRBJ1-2	CASSLAPDRQNYGYTF	TGCGCCAGCAGCTTGGCCCCGGACAGGCAGAACTATGGCTACACCTTC
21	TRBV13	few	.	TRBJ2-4	CASSRFLRDGALAYGKNIQYF	TGTGCCAGCAGCCGTTTCCTCCGGGACGGGGCCCTCGCCTATGGCAAAAACATTCAGTACTTC
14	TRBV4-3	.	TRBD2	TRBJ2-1	CASSPRGGAYEQFF	TGCGCCAGCAGCCCCCGGGGGGGCGCATATGAGCAGTTCTTC
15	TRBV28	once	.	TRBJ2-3	CASSSWGTFTDTQYF	TGTGCCAGCAGTTCATGGGGGACTTTCACAGATACGCAGTATTTT
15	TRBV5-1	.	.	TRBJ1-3	CASSIQGGSGNTIYF	TGCGCCAGCAGCATCCAAGGGGGCTCTGGAAACACCATATATTTT
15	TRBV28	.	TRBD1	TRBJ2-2	CASRPGTGDTGELFF	TGTGCCAGCAGACCCGGGACAGGGGACACCGGGGAGCTGTTTTTT
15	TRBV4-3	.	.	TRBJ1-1	CASSLSAGASTEAFF	TGCGCCAGCAGCCTTTCCGCGGGGGCGAGCACTGAAGCTTTCTTT
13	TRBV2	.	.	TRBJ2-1	CASTGITYNEQFF	TGTGCCAGCACAGGGATCACCTACAATGAGCAGTTCTTC
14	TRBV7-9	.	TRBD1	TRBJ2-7	CASSRRDRAGEQYF	TGTGCCAGCAGCCGCCGGGACAGGGCAGGCGAGCAGTACTTC
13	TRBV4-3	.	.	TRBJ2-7	CASSQDQDYEQYF	TGCGCCAGCAGCCAAGATCAAGACTACGAGCAGTACTTC
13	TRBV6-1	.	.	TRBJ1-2	CASSEGMHYGYTF	TGTGCCAGCAGTGAGGGAATGCACTATGGCTACACCTTC
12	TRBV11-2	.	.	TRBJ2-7	CASSATSKEQYF	TGTGCCAGCAGCGCAACTAGTAAAGAGCAGTACTTC
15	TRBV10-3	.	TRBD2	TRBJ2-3	CAISGASGSSDTQYF	TGTGCCATCAGTGGTGCTAGCGGGAGTTCGGATACGCAGTATTTT
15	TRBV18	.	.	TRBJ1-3	CASSSKTESGNTIYF	TGTGCCAGCTCCTCCAAGACAGAATCTGGAAACACCATATATTTT
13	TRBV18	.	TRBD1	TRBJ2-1	CASSSTGGNEQFF	TGTGCCAGCTCCTCGACAGGGGGCAATGAGCAGTTCTTC
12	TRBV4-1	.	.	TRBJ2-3	CASSQPLDTQYF	TGCGCCAGCAGCCAACCTCTAGATACGCAGTATTTT
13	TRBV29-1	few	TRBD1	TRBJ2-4	CSVNTGGKNIQYF	TGCAGCGTGAATACAGGGGGCAAAAACATTCAGTACTTC
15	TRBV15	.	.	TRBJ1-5	CATSRDHGSNQPQHF	TGTGCCACCAGCAGAGATCACGGTAGCAATCAGCCCCAGCATTTT
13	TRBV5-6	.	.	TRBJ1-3	CASSLVPGNTIYF	TGTGCCAGCAGCTTGGTGCCGGGAAACACCATATATTTT
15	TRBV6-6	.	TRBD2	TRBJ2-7	CASSFGHLTGGEQYF	TGTGCCAGCAGTTTCGGACACCTTACGGGAGGCGAGCAGTACTTC